The subject of this entry is one TCR beta chain. The junction does not match germline at one end; this may be a read error. The sample is drawn from a study of identical twins. MiXCR was run by TCRdb on the 5' RACE reads, yielding one entry per CDR3 protein. There are hundreds of thousands of distinct CDR3 sequences in the sample; roughly 9.8% occur only once, and roughly 7% lies in the top ten. Germline V gene sequence: CDR1 DFQATT, CDR2 SNEGSKA (reference sequence). The CDR3 is made up of 16 amino acids. The sample was also linked to a second study, of yellow fever vaccine responses in identical twins.

The sample consisted of CD8+ T cells sorted from blood. The clonotype comes from a woman aged 18-29 years in good health. The V and J genes are TRBV20-1 and TRBJ2-2; TRBD2 agrees at 7 bases. The CDR3 nucleotides read TGCAGTGCTAGAGACCCGGGACTATTTCTCACCGGGGAGCTGGTTTTT. Translating gives CSARDPGLFLTGELVF.